This T cell receptor (beta chain) comes out of a study of blood T cell repertoires in COVID-19. Background on the study: Acute and convalescent COVID-19 specimens originated in the United States, Italy and Spain. PBMCs, B-cell-depleted T cells, or T cells provided the cDNA or gDNA that made up the material.

In the authors' workflow: Estimates of nucleated cell counts were drawn from the amplification of reference gene primers. Using immunoSEQ multiplex PCR, the repertoire was profiled, and TCRdb retains in-frame clones only, with some absent. V and J calls and clone size are as listed in that table; D and trimming were resolved from the DNA. The sample yields around 230,000 clones, about 90% seen once. The CDR3 is made up of 13 amino acids. CDR1 and CDR2 (germline): MNHEY, SVGAGI. J lost 6 bases, V lost 4 bases, and 2 bases had no gene match. This TCR was sampled from a man aged 55 to 70 who had recovered from COVID-19. Source material: peripheral blood. V and J are TRBV6-5 and TRBJ1-2, with TRBD1 identical over 10 bases. The CDR3 spells CASSSGTGDGYTF. CDR3 bases: TGTGCCAGCAGTTCCGGGACAGGGGATGGCTACACCTTC.